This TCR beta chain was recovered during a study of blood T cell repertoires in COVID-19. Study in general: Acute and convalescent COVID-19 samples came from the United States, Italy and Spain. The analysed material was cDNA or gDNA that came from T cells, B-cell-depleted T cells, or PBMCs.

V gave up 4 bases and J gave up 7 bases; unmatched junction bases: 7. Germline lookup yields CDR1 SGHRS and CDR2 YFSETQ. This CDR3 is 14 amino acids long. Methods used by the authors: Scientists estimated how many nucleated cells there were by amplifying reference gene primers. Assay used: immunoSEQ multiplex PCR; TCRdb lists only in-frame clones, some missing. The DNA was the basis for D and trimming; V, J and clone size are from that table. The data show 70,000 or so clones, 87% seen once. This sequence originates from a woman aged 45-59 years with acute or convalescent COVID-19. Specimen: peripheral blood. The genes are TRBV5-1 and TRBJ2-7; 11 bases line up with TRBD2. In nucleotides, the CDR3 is TGCGCCAGCAGCCTTAGCGGGAGGGCCCAGGAGCAGTACTTC. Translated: CASSLSGRAQEQYF.